These 27 T cell receptor beta chains originate from one sample sequenced in a study of blood T cells in healthy people across ages. With a J-beta primer mix and a sample-barcoded 5' primer, a second PCR ran about 7 to 11 cycles. TCRdb itself ran the 5' RACE reads through MiXCR, one entry per CDR3 protein. The sample records 650,000 to 800,000 distinct CDR3 sequences, under 55% being singletons. Source material: blood. The receptors shown here come from a man in his 60s in good health.

This clonotype turned up a few times. The chain joins TRBV20-1 to TRBJ2-4, with D hard to call. Germline lookup yields CDR1 DFQATT and CDR2 SNEGSKA (reference sequence). This CDR3 region has 13 residues. V was pared by 4 bases and J by 1 base, with 8 bases between. The CDR3 bases are TGCAGTGCTATTCATATTGCCAAAAACATTCAGTACTTC. Encoded protein: CSAIHIAKNIQYF.

This clonotype was seen a handful of times. For the CDR3, the DNA is TGTGCCAGCAGCTCACCCCGGGGCGGGATTATTCAGTACTTC. It encodes CASSSPRGGIIQYF. J is TRBJ2-4 and V is TRBV5-5, with a weak D call TRBD2 (6 bases). Germline CDR1 and CDR2: SGHKS and YYEKEE (reference sequence). Trimming removed 3 bases from V and 10 bases from J, with 17 bases in between. The CDR3 totals 14 residues.

The V call is TRBV9, the J call TRBJ2-2; D may be TRBD1 (6 bases). The CDR3 is 17 amino acids. The germline V gene has CDR1 SGDLS and CDR2 YYNGEE. V was pared by 3 bases and J by 0 bases, with 15 bases between. Here the CDR3 DNA reads TGTGCCAGCAGCGGATCACAGGGCAACGCGAACACCGGGGAGCTGTTTTTT. This encodes CASSGSQGNANTGELFF.

This clonotype was recorded a few times. The chain joins TRBV2 to TRBJ2-1; D ambiguous. This CDR3 has 12 residues. V was clipped by 6 bases and J by 10 bases, with 13 bases between them. Germline CDR1 SNHLY, CDR2 FYNNEI. The CDR3 reads CASRGLVREQFF. The CDR3 DNA reads as TGTGCCAGCAGGGGATTGGTGAGGGAGCAGTTCTTC.

A few counts support this clonotype. The chain couples TRBV12-3 or TRBV12-4 to TRBJ1-4; tentatively, D is TRBD1 (6 bases). With 8 bases removed from V and 4 bases from J, the gap between germline ends came to 8 bases. The CDR3 is 12 amino acids. DNA of the CDR3: TGTGCCAGCTCAGGGGATAATGAAAAACTGTTTTTT. This sequence encodes CASSGDNEKLFF.

The chain combines TRBV6-2 or TRBV6-3 with TRBJ1-1; no reliable D call. Per the germline V gene, CDR1 is MNHEY and CDR2 is SVGEGT. V lost 5 bases and J lost 4, with 17 bases in between. The CDR3 is made up of 15 amino acids. The CDR3 bases are TGTGCCAGCAGTACACGCCCCGGAGGGAGCACTGAAGCTTTCTTT. Encoded protein: CASSTRPGGSTEAFF.

Only a few counts were recorded for this clonotype. The rearrangement links TRBV7-9 to TRBJ1-1; 10 positions agree with TRBD1. The V gene end was trimmed by 5 bases and the J gene end by 10 bases; junction bases not matched to a gene: 7. This CDR3 has 13 amino acids. Germline V gene sequence: CDR1 SEHNR, CDR2 FQNEAQ (reference sequence). The DNA for the CDR3 is TGTGCCAGCAGCGACGGGACAGGGGTTGTAGCTTTCTTT. Its protein is CASSDGTGVVAFF.

This clonotype was observed many times. The V gene is TRBV29-1, the J gene TRBJ2-5; D might be TRBD2 (6 bases). Germline V lookup: CDR1 SQVTM, CDR2 ANQGSEA. CDR3 length: 14 residues. The V and J ends lost 7 bases and 2 bases respectively, with 17 bases between them. The CDR3 here is CSAWRGGGQETQYF. The CDR3 nucleotides are TGCAGCGCTTGGCGGGGTGGGGGACAAGAGACCCAGTACTTC.

In this sample, this clonotype turned up a few times. The rearrangement uses TRBV29-1 and TRBJ1-2, with D hard to call. Trimming took 5 bases from V and 1 from J, leaving 5 bases between them. The germline CDR1 and CDR2 sequences are SQVTM and ANQGSEA. The CDR3 runs 11 residues. The CDR3 DNA reads as TGCAGCGTTTCCTATAACTATGGCTACACCTTC. This encodes CSVSYNYGYTF.

This clonotype was detected only once. The CDR3 DNA sequence: TGTGCCAGCAAAAGGTGGGGGGCGAATGGTTTAGGGGACCAGTACTTC. This gives the protein CASKRWGANGLGDQYF. The rearrangement uses TRBV27 and TRBJ2-5; possibly TRBD1 or TRBD2 for D (6 bases each). Trimming stripped 7 bases from V and 10 bases from J, with 28 bases between. In germline, CDR1 is MNHEY, CDR2 SMNVEV (reference sequence). This CDR3 is built from 16 residues.

The chain combines TRBV3-1 with TRBJ1-2, with D unresolved. The CDR3 extends over 13 amino acids. The V gene lost 8 bases and the J gene lost 1 base, with 11 bases spanning the gap. CDR1 and CDR2 from the germline V gene are LGHDT and YNNKEL (reference sequence). The CDR3 coding sequence is TGTGCCAGCGGGTGGCGGGATAACTATGGCTACACCTTC. This encodes CASGWRDNYGYTF.

The chain couples TRBV28 to TRBJ2-7, with TRBD2 identical over 8 bases. CDR1 and CDR2 (germline): MDHEN, SYDVKM. Trimming removed 5 bases from V and 1 base from J; junction bases left unmatched: 7. There are 15 residues in the CDR3. This CDR3 reads CASSPPGGKSYEQYF. For the CDR3, the DNA is TGTGCCAGCAGTCCCCCGGGGGGGAAGTCCTACGAGCAGTACTTC.

Ten or more counts support this clonotype. The chain links TRBV4-1 to TRBJ2-7, with 9 positions matching TRBD1. CDR3 length: 16 amino acids. CDR1 and CDR2 (germline): MGHRA, YSYEKL. J lost 5 bases, V lost 3 bases, and 11 bases had no gene match. CDR3 sequence reads: CASSQAAGQGYHEQYF. The CDR3 nucleotides read TGCGCCAGCAGCCAGGCTGCCGGACAGGGGTACCACGAGCAGTACTTC.

This CDR3 reads CASSLWNYGYTF. The CDR3 DNA sequence: TGTGCCAGCAGTTTATGGAACTATGGCTACACCTTC. The rearrangement uses TRBV12-3 or TRBV12-4 and TRBJ1-2; D uncertain. The CDR3 covers 12 residues. Trimming left V 2 bases short and J 2 bases short, with 3 bases between.

This clonotype has a count of ten or more. The chain combines TRBV20-1 with TRBJ2-7; TRBD1 is a possible D gene (6 bases). Germline loops: CDR1 DFQATT, CDR2 SNEGSKA (reference sequence). The CDR3 runs to 14 residues. The ends were cut back, 6 bases at V and 0 bases at J, with 15 bases in the middle. The CDR3 reads CSAWARGSSYEQYF. The CDR3 coding sequence is TGCAGTGCCTGGGCGAGGGGGAGCTCCTACGAGCAGTACTTC.

The rearrangement joins TRBV29-1 to TRBJ2-1, with a weak D call TRBD1 (6 bases). CDR1 is SQVTM and CDR2 is ANQGSEA in the germline V gene. The CDR3 runs 13 residues. Between the trimmed V and J ends, which lost 5 bases and 3 bases, there was a span of 11 bases. CDR3 in amino acids: CSVKTGLYNEQFF. CDR3 bases: TGCAGCGTTAAAACAGGGCTCTACAATGAGCAGTTCTTC.

This clonotype was counted only a few times. This rearrangement joins TRBV20-1 to TRBJ1-1; D is possibly TRBD1 (6 bases). CDR3 length equals 14 residues. Germline loops: CDR1 DFQATT, CDR2 SNEGSKA (reference sequence). V was trimmed by 2 bases and J by 6 bases, leaving 16 bases between them. In DNA form, the CDR3 reads TGCAGTGCTAGACGGCCACAGGGTCTCGCTGAAGCTTTCTTT. As protein: CSARRPQGLAEAFF.

This sequence joins TRBV6-5 and TRBJ2-3, with D perhaps assigned TRBD1 or TRBD2 (5 bases each). V dropped 0 bases and J dropped 6 bases, with 19 bases sitting between them. This CDR3 spans 17 amino acids. CDR1 is MNHEY and CDR2 is SVGAGI in the germline V gene. The CDR3 DNA follows: TGTGCCAGCAGTTACTCGGACCGGGACCCCCCCTTCGATACGCAGTATTTT. Its protein product is CASSYSDRDPPFDTQYF.

This clonotype was seen only a few times. J is TRBJ2-5 and V is TRBV12-3 or TRBV12-4; TRBD2 matches 7 bases. CDR3 length: 14 residues. Trimming took 5 bases from V and 4 from J; bases not matched to a gene: 7. CDR3 loop: CASSMTAGSETQYF. The DNA of the CDR3 is TGTGCCAGCAGTATGACAGCGGGGTCAGAGACCCAGTACTTC.

The chain recombines TRBV3-1 with TRBJ2-1; the match to TRBD1 covers 8 bases. Germline CDR1 reads LGHDT; CDR2 reads YNNKEL (reference sequence). The J segment lost 7 bases and the V segment lost 4 bases, leaving 3 bases of the junction unmatched. The CDR3 consists of 13 residues. For the CDR3, the DNA is TGTGCCAGCAGCCTCAACAGGGGGAATGAGCAGTTCTTC. This codes for CASSLNRGNEQFF.

This clonotype was seen only a few times. V is TRBV4-1 and J is TRBJ1-5; 7 nucleotides match TRBD1. The germline V gene has CDR1 MGHRA and CDR2 YSYEKL. V was clipped by 3 bases and J by 2 bases; unmatched bases: 4. The CDR3 is 15 residues long. CDR3 DNA: TGCGCCAGCAGCCATAAAACAGGGGGCAATCAGCCCCAGCATTTT. Encoded protein: CASSHKTGGNQPQHF.

This clonotype was detected only once. The rearrangement links TRBV4-1 to TRBJ1-5; 7 positions agree with TRBD1. Trimming cost V 3 bases and J 7 bases; bases outside gene matches: 12. The CDR3 loop spans 16 amino acids. CDR1 is MGHRA and CDR2 is YSYEKL in the germline V gene. CDR3 region: CASSQAGTEAYQPQHF. CDR3 sequence (DNA): TGCGCCAGCAGCCAGGCCGGGACAGAAGCCTACCAGCCCCAGCATTTT.

Comment on this clonotype: A much bigger clone sits one base away, suggesting this may be a read error. The V gene is TRBV7-9, the J gene TRBJ1-6; D unresolved. Looked up from germline, CDR1 is SEHNR and CDR2 is FQNEAQ (reference sequence). This CDR3 is 11 amino acids long. The CDR3 region has the DNA TGTGCCAGCAGCTTCGGTTCACCCCCCCACTTT. It codes for CASSFGSPPHF.

This clonotype showed up just a few times. The genes are TRBV20-1 and TRBJ1-6; no clear D gene. CDR1 DFQATT and CDR2 SNEGSKA come from the germline V gene (reference sequence). Trimming shortened V by 3 bases and J by 0 bases, and 9 bases separated the two germline ends. The CDR3 is 15 amino acids. CDR3 residues: CSARAGSSYNSPLHF. The CDR3 bases are TGCAGTGCTAGGGCGGGGAGCTCCTATAATTCACCCCTCCACTTT.

The V and J genes are TRBV3-1 and TRBJ2-4; 13 bases are shared with TRBD2. Germline V CDR1 and CDR2: LGHDT, YNNKEL (reference sequence). V was clipped by 6 bases and J by 3 bases; unmatched bases: 5. The CDR3 is 16 residues long. The CDR3 DNA reads as TGTGCCAGCAGTCAGACTAGCGGGGGGCACAAAAACATTCAGTACTTC. As protein: CASSQTSGGHKNIQYF.

In regard to this clonotype: At one of its ends the junction is not consistent with the germline gene, which may arise from a read error. V gene TRBV9 combines with J gene TRBJ2-5, with 9 bases aligning to TRBD2. Germline V CDR1 and CDR2: SGDLS, YYNGEE. This CDR3 is built from 16 residues. The CDR3 DNA reads as TGTACCAGCAGCGACCCAGCGACTAGCGGCAAGGAGACCCAGTACTTC. It codes for CTSSDPATSGKETQYF.

The chain joins TRBV20-1 to TRBJ2-7, with TRBD2 identical over 10 bases. Germline V gene sequence: CDR1 DFQATT, CDR2 SNEGSKA (reference sequence). This CDR3 region has 14 residues. The CDR3 is CSPSRAGGRNEQYF. The CDR3 DNA follows: TGCAGCCCCTCGAGAGCGGGGGGGCGGAATGAGCAGTACTTC.